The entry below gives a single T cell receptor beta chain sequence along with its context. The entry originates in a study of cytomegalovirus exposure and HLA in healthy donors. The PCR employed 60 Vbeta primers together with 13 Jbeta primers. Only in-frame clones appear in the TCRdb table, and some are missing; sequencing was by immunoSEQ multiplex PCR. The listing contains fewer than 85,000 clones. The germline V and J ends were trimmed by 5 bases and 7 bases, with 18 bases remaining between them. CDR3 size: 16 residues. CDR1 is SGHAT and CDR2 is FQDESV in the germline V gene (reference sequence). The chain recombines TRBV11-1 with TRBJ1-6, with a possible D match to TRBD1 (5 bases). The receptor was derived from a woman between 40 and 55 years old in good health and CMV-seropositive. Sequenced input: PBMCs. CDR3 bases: TGTGCCAGCAGCCATGGGCCCAGGGCCGGGAATTCACCCCTCCACTTT. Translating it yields CASSHGPRAGNSPLHF. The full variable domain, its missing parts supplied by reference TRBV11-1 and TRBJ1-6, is EAEVAQSPRYKITEKSQAVAFWCDPISGHATLYWYRQILGQGPELLVQFQDESVVDDSQLPKDRFSAERLKGVDSTLKIQPAELGDSAMYLCASSHGPRAGNSPLHFGNGTRLTVT.